The entry below gives a single T cell receptor beta chain sequence along with its context. This clone was seen a few times. Its antigen remains unidentified. No much larger clonotype is one base removed from it; base qualities were not supplied. Library generation was performed with the immunoSEQ multiplex PCR assay. For the multiplex PCR, a mixture combining 60 forward primers for TCR Vbeta segments and 13 reverse primers for TCR Jbeta segments was used. The CDR3 region of rearranged TCR beta genes was amplified from genomic DNA with a multiplex PCR assay. The amplified TCR beta libraries were sequenced on the Illumina HiSeq System as 87-base-pair reads. Concerning the study's data processing: Across the 670 or so repertoires, a later analysis counted about 81 million unique TCR beta chains, some 11 million of which were shared by at least two donors. To remove PCR and sequencing errors, raw reads were error-corrected and collapsed into unique sequences using a nearest-neighbor algorithm that merged closely related sequences. V, D and J gene segments were assigned by aligning CDR3 sequences to IMGT reference sequences. For a sequence to be retained, at least a six-nucleotide match to both a V gene segment and a J gene segment was required. Rearrangements were classified as productive when the CDR3 lacked stop codons and remained in frame with V and J, and all other rearrangements were classified as non-productive. Following IMGT convention, CDR3 was defined as the stretch from the second conserved V-encoded cysteine to the conserved J-encoded phenylalanine. Sequences without an unambiguous match to a single V gene segment were excluded from the earlier analysis of approximately 600 of the donors. In an earlier analysis of 587 of the donors, V segments were called functional above 56.7% productive rearrangements and were called segregating when the between-donor standard deviation exceeded 5%. A statistical classification framework was built to diagnose cytomegalovirus status from the catalog of TCR beta chain sequences. In a later analysis, TCR nucleotide sequences were compared against IMGT/GENE-DB human TR gene sequences so that V and J genes could be assigned. In a later analysis, CDR3 sequences and most-parsimonious VDJ recombination scenarios were assigned using the TCRdist pipeline. A later analysis defined each TCR beta chain by its CDR3 amino acid sequence plus V-gene family, and excluded reads lacking a unique V-gene family. To address suspected cross-contamination and a sequencing artifact, a later analysis removed a few hundred highly shared, low-generation-probability nucleotide sequences. In a later analysis, a clonal expansion index was calculated for each public chain from normalized within-repertoire ranks of inferred template counts. A later analysis computed generation probabilities with a VDJ recombination model fitted to out-of-frame rearrangements, and checked the results against IGoR. Hypergeometric tests were used in a later analysis to score TCR-TCR, TCR-HLA and TCR-CMV co-occurrence, with a repertoire-size bias correction applied to the TCR pairs. To estimate false discovery rates, a later analysis permuted the HLA or CMV assignments 20 times. In a later analysis, co-occurring TCRs were grouped with DBSCAN, and TCRdist sequence similarity was added when clustering was performed within HLA-allele-positive subsets. For co-occurrence clustering, repertoires with fewer than 30,000 or more than 120,000 public chains were excluded, along with about five repertoires with anomalous nucleotide sharing. TCRdb's version of the immuneACCESS table is confined to in-frame rearrangements and falls short of the full clone set. An unresolved V gene accounts for under half of the shortfall where checked; the remainder is of unknown origin. The V and J calls and the clone size are those of that table, but D and trimming were determined from the DNA. The table for this sample lists more than 110,000 clones; around 77% of them were counted only once. Of the sample, approximately 1% falls within the top ten clones.

The data stem from a study of cytomegalovirus exposure and HLA in healthy donors (dated by TCRdb to about 2017). Turning to the overall study: An earlier analysis of 587 of the donors reported more than 250 Gb of sequence data and more than 90 million unique TCR beta sequences from about 200 million T cells. Every repertoire in the discovery cohort had been generated on one and the same sequencing platform. Along with the approximately 620-subject first cohort, a separate validation cohort of roughly 110 different subjects was used. About five DR-DQ haplotypes were handled as single units for association and clustering because linkage in the cohort was strong. To predict cytomegalovirus infection status, the study brought together high-throughput TCR immunosequencing, statistical association of individual TCRs with disease status, and machine learning. Donor age, sex, ethnicity and CMV serostatus were compiled alongside the repertoire data. HLA typing covered class I and class II loci at four-digit resolution. An early release covering 550 to 650 HLA-typed donors comprised about 290 gigabases of sequencing data and 85 million or so unique TCR sequences. Among some 400 genotyped donors of the cohort, an average of roughly 230,000 unique TCR beta nucleotide sequences was sequenced per donor, of which 15% to 20% were non-productive. Rather than drawing on any new phenotypic data, the later analysis identified candidate immune exposures from TCR beta sequences and the way those sequences occurred across donors. The aim of the study was to test whether cataloging public T cell receptors could identify signatures of past pathogen exposure. The study profiled the T cell repertoires of more than 500 subjects by immunosequencing and related them to cytomegalovirus serostatus. Typing coverage varied by locus: about 620-630 donors for A, B, C, DRB1 and DQB1; more than 500 for DQA1; nearly 610 for DPA1; more than 450 for DPB1. A later genetic analysis used genome-wide SNP genotypes for about 65% of the 666 donors, treating that subset as a discovery cohort. In an earlier analysis of over 550 of the donors, high-throughput TCR beta sequencing was used to judge whether each TCR beta V gene segment behaved as functional or pseudogenic. To study patterns of TCR occurrence, a later analysis re-analyzed previously published TCR beta repertoires from 600 to 750 donors and added high-resolution HLA genotyping. Of the 350 to 450 genotyped donors, approximately 83% fell in the genetic ancestry cluster associated with self-reported Caucasian donors.

The cohort was made up of several hundred healthy bone marrow donors. At the time of sampling, every cohort member was nominally healthy, though immune exposures that went unrecorded were likely present. The donor was CMV seronegative and belonged to the group of more than 300 seronegative cohort members. Every donor gave a peripheral blood sample, and the peripheral blood mononuclear cells from that sample were used for TCR beta sequencing. Genomic DNA was extracted from the blood cell samples with the Qiagen DNeasy Blood Extraction Kit. V is clipped by 5 bases and J by 8 bases, and the sequence between their germline boundaries is 12 bases long. CDR3 length: 13 amino acids, cysteine to phenylalanine. Only the CDR3 DNA stays, 39 bases, in frame from base 1. Via the germline V gene, CDR1 is MNHEY and CDR2 SVGAGI. Overall results and qualifications from the work: In a later analysis, HLA-associated TCR beta chains were found to be more clonally expanded and to have lower generation probabilities than equally common non-associated chains. Because counts were too low, about 15 rarely observed V segments, including chromosome 9 orphons, were left out of the earlier analysis of several hundred of the donors. In a later analysis, several top co-occurrence clusters were reported to appear linked to parvovirus B19, influenza, CMV and Epstein-Barr virus. A cluster of highly shared sequence variants was judged likely to be a technical artifact of the sequencing pipeline. Strong co-occurrence of HLA alleles, especially DR and DQ, made assigning TCR associations to individual alleles difficult. CMV serostatus was the only immune exposure information available for the cohort. A later genetic analysis reported fewer N-insertions in productive TCRs among donors in an Asian-associated ancestry cluster than the roughly 700-donor mean. Three of the identified cytomegalovirus-associated TCR beta chains were confirmed in vitro to be specific for cytomegalovirus antigens. At a false discovery rate of 0.05, a later analysis linked around 17,000 TCR beta sequences to specific HLA alleles. Correlated functional status among segregating V segments might reflect linkage disequilibrium, but an unknown experimental factor could not be ruled out. In a later analysis, the rate of TCR association differed among HLA loci, with DRB1 alleles having the most associated TCRs and HLA-C alleles having the fewest. It was suggested by the authors that the approach could potentially be generalized to other disease states and immunological phenotypes. In a later analysis, most CMV-associated TCR beta chains were found to appear HLA-restricted, with HLA associations seemingly driven largely by CMV exposure. The study gave a list of 150 to 200 TCR beta chains associated with cytomegalovirus. The cohort was sequenced for TCR beta chains only, and without alpha or paired-chain data the features that could be detected were limited. V-gene and J-gene trimming of TCR beta chains was associated with a missense DCLRE1C variant in a later genetic analysis, and the association was replicated in an independent cohort. Because the 87-base-pair reads could not distinguish some IMGT-functional V segments, including TRBV6-2 and TRBV6-3, those segments were excluded. Sequencing depth was assumed to be roughly uniform across donors in the presence/absence analyses, though that assumption may not hold. Broadly in line with IMGT annotations, most TCR beta V segments showed up in productive rearrangements about 87% or about 30% of the time in an earlier analysis of several hundred of the donors. The classifier was reported to diagnose cytomegalovirus status with high specificity and sensitivity in both the original and validation cohorts. Across donors, most TCR sequences were observed very rarely, whereas some public TCRs were present in many individuals. Because HLA typing was missing for some donors at each locus, association tests included only the typed subset. A further reported finding was that TCR beta sequences accurately predicted the HLA-A and HLA-B alleles for most subjects in the first cohort.

This TCR came from a young man in good health and CMV-seronegative. Recombination linked TRBV6-5 to TRBJ1-4; the D region possibly corresponds to TRBD1 (5 bases align). What was sequenced was PBMCs. The base sequence is TGTGCCAGCAGTGAACAGGAAGGGGAAAAACTGTTTTTT. It translates as CASSEQEGEKLFF.